The 25 T cell receptor beta chains reported below all come from one sample, sequenced in a study of brain T cells in children with intractable seizures. TCRdb's copy holds only in-frame clones and misses some; the assay was immunoSEQ multiplex PCR. The profile shows about 340,000 clones, approximately 93% of them singletons. Time point denoted: blood from clinic visit 5 months post-surgery; TSC patient then seizure free. The sample consisted of peripheral blood, taken 4 to 5 months after surgery. Receptor source: a boy less than two years old with tuberous sclerosis and intractable seizures.

This chain connects TRBV4-2 to TRBJ2-7; TRBD2 matches at 11 bases. The CDR3 consists of 17 residues. The V gene's germline CDR1 is LGHNA and CDR2 YNFKEQ. Germline trimming cut 4 bases from V and 1 base from J; bases unmatched to any gene: 9. CDR3 DNA: TGTGCCAGCAGCCCCTCCATGACTAGCGGGGAGTCCTACGAGCAGTACTTC. This codes for CASSPSMTSGESYEQYF.

This chain connects TRBV18 to TRBJ2-5; D might be TRBD2 (6 bases). The V gene's germline CDR1 is KGHSH and CDR2 LQKENI. The CDR3 is made up of 13 amino acids. V lost 8 bases and J lost 2, with 12 bases in between. As DNA, the CDR3 is TGTGCCAGCGGCGGCGGGGCACAAGAGACCCAGTACTTC. Its translation is CASGGGAQETQYF. Full variable domain (remainder filled in from reference TRBV18 and TRBJ2-5): NAGVMQNPRHLVRRRGQEARLRCSPMKGHSHVYWYRQLPEEGLKFMVYLQKENIIDESGMPKERFSAEFPKEGPSILRIQQVVRGDSAAYFCASGGGAQETQYFGPGTRLLVL.

For the CDR3, the DNA is TGTGCCAGCAGCTTGGAGCTAGCGGGAGGGCCCTCGGAGACCCAGTACTTC. It encodes CASSLELAGGPSETQYF. The chain recombines TRBV5-6 with TRBJ2-5; 12 positions agree with TRBD2. CDR1 and CDR2 from the germline V gene are SGHDT and YYEEEE. Trimming cost V 0 bases and J 5 bases; bases outside gene matches: 8. This CDR3 is 17 amino acids long.

This chain uses TRBV10-3 with TRBJ1-5; D gene unclear. CDR3 length: 18 residues. CDR1 and CDR2 (germline): ENHRY, SYGVKD. V lost 2 bases and J lost 1, with 18 bases in between. The CDR3 protein is CAISENHNTRISNQPQHF. DNA of the CDR3: TGTGCCATCAGTGAGAACCACAATACCAGAATCAGCAATCAGCCCCAGCATTTT.

This chain connects TRBV12-3 or TRBV12-4 to TRBJ2-5; 7 bases are a match to TRBD2. The V segment lost 6 bases and the J segment 4 bases; nucleotides outside the gene matches: 5. The CDR3 has 13 amino acids. CDR3 loop: CASSRLARETQYF. In DNA form, the CDR3 reads TGTGCCAGCAGCCGACTAGCCCGAGAGACCCAGTACTTC.

The sample holds one count of this clone. The J gene is TRBJ1-5, the V gene TRBV27; 7 bases line up with TRBD1. Germline CDR1 reads MNHEY; CDR2 reads SMNVEV (reference sequence). CDR3 length: 15 amino acids. Germline trimming cut 1 base from V and 2 bases from J; bases unmatched to any gene: 2. The CDR3 sequence is CASSLYRGGNQPQHF. The CDR3 DNA is TGTGCCAGCAGTTTATACAGGGGAGGCAATCAGCCCCAGCATTTT.

The V gene is TRBV6-5, the J gene TRBJ2-3; TRBD2 matches at 8 bases. V shed 3 bases, J shed 4 bases, and the junction held 9 bases outside the gene matches. This CDR3 has 16 residues. Germline-derived CDR1 and CDR2 are MNHEY and SVGAGI. Here the CDR3 DNA reads TGTGCCAGCAGTTATCGCTTGCGGGAGGTGGCAGATACGCAGTATTTT. Translation: CASSYRLREVADTQYF.

This sequence joins TRBV19 and TRBJ1-1; D possibly corresponds to TRBD1 (6 bases). The CDR3 is 13 residues long. CDR1 and CDR2 from the germline V gene are LNHDA and SQIVND (reference sequence). The germline V and J ends were trimmed by 9 bases and 7 bases, with 18 bases remaining between them. The CDR3 loop reads CASRGGQGGEAFF. The CDR3 DNA reads TGTGCCAGCAGGGGTGGGCAGGGTGGTGAAGCTTTCTTT.

The chain employs TRBV7-9 and TRBJ2-7; TRBD1 agrees at 12 bases. CDR1 is SEHNR and CDR2 is FQNEAQ in the germline V gene (reference sequence). The CDR3 spans 17 residues. J gave up 2 bases and V 1 base, and 6 bases lay outside the gene matches. CDR3 loop: CASSLGDRGLRPYEQYF. The CDR3 bases are TGTGCCAGCAGCTTAGGGGACAGGGGGCTACGCCCCTACGAGCAGTACTTC.

V gene TRBV6-8 combines with J gene TRBJ1-2; D is unclear. Germline V lookup: CDR1 MNHGY, CDR2 SAAAGT. The germline V and J ends were trimmed by 3 bases and 6 bases, with 17 bases remaining between them. The CDR3 extends over 15 amino acids. The CDR3 region is CASSYMSKGLNGYTF. For the CDR3, the DNA is TGTGCCAGCAGTTATATGTCGAAGGGCCTGAATGGCTACACCTTC.

The chain is built from TRBV9 and TRBJ1-1, with D possibly matching TRBD1 (5 bases). The germline V and J ends were trimmed by 1 base and 6 bases, with 13 bases remaining between them. Germline assignment: CDR1 SGDLS and CDR2 YYNGEE. This CDR3 has 14 amino acids. The chain's CDR3 is CASSVTGQGAEAFF. The CDR3 DNA sequence: TGTGCCAGCAGCGTAACTGGGCAAGGGGCTGAAGCTTTCTTT.

CDR3 DNA: TGTGCCAGCAGTCCCACCGTGGGGACTAGCGGGAGGAAGTCCTACGAGCAGTACTTC. It translates to CASSPTVGTSGRKSYEQYF. This rearrangement joins TRBV28 to TRBJ2-7; the match to TRBD2 covers 15 bases. The J segment lost 1 base and the V segment lost 5 bases, leaving 12 bases of the junction unmatched. This CDR3 spans 19 amino acids. Germline CDR1 and CDR2: MDHEN and SYDVKM.

The chain has TRBV19 and TRBJ2-2; 14 bases agree with TRBD2. From germline, CDR1 is LNHDA and CDR2 SQIVND (reference sequence). V lost 7 bases and J lost 6; bases outside the gene matches: 10. CDR3 length equals 17 residues. The CDR3 DNA is TGTGCCAGTATCTCCGGGACTAGCGGGAGTTTTGCCGGGGAGCTGTTTTTT. It is translated as CASISGTSGSFAGELFF.

The chain uses TRBV29-1 and TRBJ2-7; 7 positions agree with TRBD1. Germline CDR1 and CDR2: SQVTM and ANQGSEA. The CDR3 totals 12 residues. V trimming: 7 bases; J trimming: 7 bases; junction bases outside the gene matches: 10. DNA for the CDR3: TGCAGCGCCCTCCAGGGGGTGGGGGAGCAGTACTTC. Protein: CSALQGVGEQYF.

V gene TRBV5-1 combines with J gene TRBJ1-1; D not resolved. The CDR3 loop spans 11 amino acids. The ends were cut back, 3 bases at V and 1 base at J, with 1 base in the middle. The germline V gene encodes CDR1 SGHRS and CDR2 YFSETQ. In DNA, the CDR3 is TGCGCCAGCAGCTCGAACACTGAAGCTTTCTTT. Translating gives CASSSNTEAFF.

The chain is built from TRBV18 and TRBJ2-7; D perhaps matches TRBD1 (6 bases). The V end lost 4 bases, the J end lost 4 bases, and 14 bases lay between the germline ends. The CDR3 has 14 amino acids. Germline V gene data show CDR1 as KGHSH and CDR2 as LQKENI. CDR3 nucleotides: TGTGCCAGCTCACGTACCCTACAGGGATACGAGCAGTACTTC. Translation gives CASSRTLQGYEQYF.

V and J are TRBV30 and TRBJ1-6, with TRBD1 as a possible D gene (5 bases). The CDR3 totals 15 residues. Trimming cost V 2 bases and J 8 bases, with 16 bases left between them. Germline V lookup: CDR1 GTSNPN, CDR2 SVGIG (reference sequence). CDR3 DNA: TGTGCCTGGAGTCTAACCGGCGGGGGGTATTCACCCCTCCACTTT. Amino acid sequence: CAWSLTGGGYSPLHF. Supplemented by reference TRBV30 and TRBJ1-6, the full variable domain reads SQTIHQWPATLVQPVGSPLSLECTVEGTSNPNLYWYRQAAGRGLQLLFYSVGIGQISSEVPQNLSASRPQDRQFILSSKKLLLSDSGFYLCAWSLTGGGYSPLHFGNGTRLTVT.

The chain carries TRBV20-1 and TRBJ1-5; TRBD1 is a possible D gene (5 bases). The length of the CDR3 is 14 residues. Germline V gives CDR1 DFQATT, CDR2 SNEGSKA (reference sequence). Between the trimmed V and J ends, which lost 3 bases and 1 base, there was a span of 10 bases. CDR3 region: CSASRGLSNQPQHF. As DNA, the CDR3 is TGCAGTGCTAGTAGGGGTTTAAGCAATCAGCCCCAGCATTTT.

CDR3: CASSLDGGPGDSLNYEQYF. CDR3 DNA: TGTGCCAGCAGCTTAGATGGGGGACCGGGGGACAGTCTTAATTACGAGCAGTACTTC. The chain carries TRBV11-3 and TRBJ2-7; tentative D call: TRBD1 (7 bases). V was cut by 0 bases and J by 4 bases, with 25 bases left in between. This CDR3 has 19 amino acids. Germline V lookup: CDR1 SGHNT, CDR2 YENEEA.

Only one count was recorded for this clone. The chain joins TRBV27 to TRBJ2-2, with D unresolved. There are 17 residues in the CDR3. Germline-derived CDR1 and CDR2 are MNHEY and SMNVEV (reference sequence). V was pared by 3 bases and J by 0 bases, with 14 bases between. The CDR3 loop is CASSFTTRLPNTGELFF. The CDR3 DNA sequence: TGTGCCAGCAGTTTTACAACGCGGTTACCGAACACCGGGGAGCTGTTTTTT.

The chain combines TRBV11-2 with TRBJ2-5; a weak D match, TRBD2 (6 bases). Trimming removed 2 bases at V and 0 bases at J, with 10 bases between. The CDR3 length is 15 residues. Germline values: CDR1 SGHAT, CDR2 FQNNGV. CDR3 loop: CASSLNGGYQETQYF. The CDR3 bases are TGTGCCAGCAGCTTAAATGGGGGGTACCAAGAGACCCAGTACTTC.

The V and J genes are TRBV2 and TRBJ2-3; D unresolved. CDR3 size: 12 residues. The V gene's germline CDR1 is SNHLY and CDR2 FYNNEI. V shed 4 bases and J shed 0 bases, with 2 bases lying between them. The CDR3 loop is CASSASTDTQYF. CDR3 coding DNA: TGTGCCAGCAGTGCCAGCACAGATACGCAGTATTTT.

This rearrangement joins TRBV27 to TRBJ1-4; tentative D call: TRBD1 (5 bases). The CDR3 runs 16 residues. V was trimmed by 6 bases and J by 1 base, leaving 15 bases between them. Germline CDR1 and CDR2: MNHEY and SMNVEV (reference sequence). This chain's CDR3 is CASSGIREKTNEKLFF. The CDR3 DNA reads as TGTGCCAGCAGCGGTATCAGGGAGAAAACTAATGAAAAACTGTTTTTT.

This chain connects TRBV28 to TRBJ1-6; TRBD1 matches 9 bases. Germline values: CDR1 MDHEN, CDR2 SYDVKM. With V trimmed by 6 bases and J by 8 bases, 8 bases remained unmatched. CDR3 length: 15 amino acids. CDR3 DNA sequence: TGTGCCAGCAGCCGAGGGGACAGGGACTATTCACCCCTCCACTTT. It is translated as CASSRGDRDYSPLHF.

J is TRBJ1-3 and V is TRBV10-3; D gene unclear. V lost 11 bases, J lost 1 base, and 24 bases lay in between. Germline assignment: CDR1 ENHRY and CDR2 SYGVKD. The CDR3 consists of 17 residues. The CDR3 DNA sequence: TGTGCCTCTCTTAGCGGGTCCTTCACGAGGTCTGGAAACACCATATATTTT. This sequence encodes CASLSGSFTRSGNTIYF.